These 18 T cell receptor beta chains were all obtained from the same sample, sequenced in a study of blood T cell repertoires in COVID-19. Profiling relied on immunoSEQ multiplex PCR, and the TCRdb table lists in-frame clones only, not all of them. The table has 200,000 to 250,000 clones, about 84% seen once. Sequenced: PBMCs or T cells enriched from blood (not recorded which). The receptors were gathered from a woman aged 35 to 49 with acute COVID-19.

The chain is built from TRBV30 and TRBJ2-7, with a possible D match to TRBD2 (6 bases). This CDR3 has 14 amino acids. The germline V and J ends were trimmed by 2 bases and 0 bases, with 11 bases remaining between them. Germline V gene sequence: CDR1 GTSNPN, CDR2 SVGIG (reference sequence). The CDR3 region is CAWSLGTVSYEQYF. CDR3 nucleotide sequence: TGTGCCTGGAGTCTTGGGACTGTCTCCTACGAGCAGTACTTC.

The V gene is TRBV29-1, the J gene TRBJ2-7; TRBD2 matches 7 bases. The V gene end was trimmed by 6 bases and the J gene end by 3 bases; junction bases not matched to a gene: 11. The CDR3 runs to 14 residues. Germline CDR1 reads SQVTM; CDR2 reads ANQGSEA. CDR3 nucleotide sequence: TGCAGCGTGACTAGCTCCGGAGGAGGCTACGAGCAGTACTTC. This encodes CSVTSSGGGYEQYF.

CDR3 coding DNA: TGTGCCAGCAGTGACCAACGTTTGGGGACAGATAGCAATCAGCCCCAGCATTTT. This sequence encodes CASSDQRLGTDSNQPQHF. V is TRBV25-1 and J is TRBJ1-5; TRBD1 aligns across 7 bases. Germline V gives CDR1 MGHDK, CDR2 SYGVNS. CDR3 size: 18 residues. Unmatched junction bases numbered 11, after V lost 3 bases and J lost 0 bases. Full variable domain (outside the CDR3, taken from reference TRBV25-1 and TRBJ1-5): EADIYQTPRYLVIGTGKKITLECSQTMGHDKMYWYQQDPGMELHLIHYSYGVNSTEKGDLSSESTVSRIRTEHFPLTLESARPSHTSQYLCASSDQRLGTDSNQPQHFGDGTRLSIL.

This chain connects TRBV19 to TRBJ2-3; perhaps TRBD1 as D (5 bases). V was pared by 8 bases and J by 5 bases, with 5 bases between. The CDR3 is 10 amino acids. Germline V lookup: CDR1 LNHDA, CDR2 SQIVND (reference sequence). The CDR3 DNA reads as TGTGCCAGTCAGGGAGATACGCAGTATTTT. Its translation is CASQGDTQYF.

This chain joins TRBV30 and TRBJ1-2; the match to TRBD1 covers 7 bases. This CDR3 contains 14 residues. Germline CDR1 reads GTSNPN; CDR2 reads SVGIG (reference sequence). V shed 0 bases and J 5 bases; nucleotides not matched to a gene: 6. CDR3 residues: CAWSVLETGYGYTF. The CDR3 bases are TGTGCCTGGAGTGTATTAGAGACAGGGTATGGCTACACCTTC.

The V gene is TRBV28, the J gene TRBJ2-1, with 11 bases fitting TRBD2. The CDR3 runs 16 residues. CDR1 is MDHEN and CDR2 is SYDVKM in the germline V gene. The trim removed 5 bases at V and 6 bases at J, leaving 9 bases unmatched. The DNA of the CDR3 is TGTGCCAGCAGTATTTCGGGACTAGCGGTAGTCAATGAGCAGTTCTTC. Its translation is CASSISGLAVVNEQFF.

This clone is a singleton in its sample. The chain uses TRBV7-9 and TRBJ1-6; tentative D call: TRBD1 (6 bases). CDR1 is SEHNR, CDR2 FQNEAQ, per germline (reference sequence). V was shortened by 6 bases and J by 6 bases, with 15 bases between the two germline ends. The CDR3 has 15 residues. CDR3 protein: CASRPRDNVNSPLHF. The CDR3, as DNA: TGTGCCAGCAGACCCCGGGACAATGTTAATTCACCCCTCCACTTT.

In its sample, this clone was seen once. This rearrangement joins TRBV7-9 to TRBJ1-6; the D gene is possibly TRBD1 (6 bases). This CDR3 has 15 residues. Germline V gene data show CDR1 as SEHNR and CDR2 as FQNEAQ (reference sequence). Trimming shortened V by 1 base and J by 7 bases, and 11 bases separated the two germline ends. The CDR3 protein is CASSLEGHQNSPLHF. Written as DNA, the CDR3 is TGTGCCAGCAGCTTAGAGGGACACCAAAATTCACCCCTCCACTTT.

The chain is built from TRBV3-1 (or the pseudogene TRBV3-2) and TRBJ2-7, with a possible D match to TRBD2 (6 bases). Per germline, CDR1 LGHDT and CDR2 YNNKEL (reference sequence). Trimming removed 1 base at V and 0 bases at J, with 19 bases between. This CDR3 has 18 residues. CDR3 sequence: CASSQVPSQAGNSYEQYF. CDR3 bases: TGTGCCAGCAGCCAAGTTCCCAGTCAGGCGGGAAACTCCTACGAGCAGTACTTC.

The chain joins TRBV28 to TRBJ1-3, with 7 bases lining up with TRBD1. Germline V gene data show CDR1 as MDHEN and CDR2 as SYDVKM. V shed 6 bases, J shed 1 base, and the junction held 3 bases outside the gene matches. The CDR3 sequence is 14 residues long. In DNA form, the CDR3 reads TGTGCCAGCAGCGAGGGGGCATCTGGAAACACCATATATTTT. It yields the protein CASSEGASGNTIYF.

This clone was recorded only once. The chain uses TRBV6-2 or TRBV6-3 and TRBJ1-5, with 8 bases aligning to TRBD1. This CDR3 has 15 residues. The ends lost 2 bases at V and 9 bases at J; junction bases unmatched: 9. Germline V CDR1 and CDR2: MNHEY, SVGEGT. The CDR3 nucleotides read TGTGCCAGCAGTTACGAGACAGGGGATCGTTTGCCCCAGCATTTT. It codes for CASSYETGDRLPQHF.

The chain recombines TRBV28 with TRBJ2-3, with D possibly matching TRBD1 (5 bases). Germline lookup yields CDR1 MDHEN and CDR2 SYDVKM. Trimming removed 2 bases at V and 4 bases at J, with 10 bases between. This CDR3 is 14 amino acids long. This CDR3 reads CASSLPQGPDTQYF. CDR3 nucleotides: TGTGCCAGCAGTTTACCGCAGGGCCCAGATACGCAGTATTTT.

This clone showed up many times. V and J are TRBV9 and TRBJ2-3; D remains unclear. V lost 8 bases and J 1 base, leaving 11 bases between the germline ends. The CDR3 spans 13 residues. Germline CDR1 and CDR2: SGDLS and YYNGEE. CDR3 coding DNA: TGTGCCAGTACTCGTAGTGGCACAGATACGCAGTATTTT. Residues: CASTRSGTDTQYF.

This sequence joins TRBV28 and TRBJ1-1; D uncertain. This CDR3 contains 12 residues. The germline V gene encodes CDR1 MDHEN and CDR2 SYDVKM. V lost 8 bases and J lost 1, with 8 bases in between. CDR3 nucleotide sequence: TGTGCCAGCGTCACGGGGAACACTGAAGCTTTCTTT. It specifies CASVTGNTEAFF.

V and J are TRBV5-4 and TRBJ1-2; 8 bases align to TRBD1. CDR1 and CDR2 from the germline V gene are SGHNT and YYREEE (reference sequence). The junction had 3 bases not matched to a gene; V was cut back by 5 bases and J by 3 bases. The CDR3 sequence is 13 residues long. Here the CDR3 DNA reads TGTGCCAGCAGTCCGGACAGGGACTATGGCTACACCTTC. Its protein is CASSPDRDYGYTF. The full variable domain, with the rest looked up from reference TRBV5-4 and TRBJ1-2, is ETGVTQSPTHLIKTRGQQVTLRCSSQSGHNTVSWYQQALGQGPQFIFQYYREEENGRGNFPPRFSGLQFPNYSSELNVNALELDDSALYLCASSPDRDYGYTFGSGTRLTVV.

The chain couples TRBV18 to TRBJ2-1; 7 nucleotides align to TRBD2. Germline V gene lookup returns CDR1 KGHSH and CDR2 LQKENI. There are 15 residues in the CDR3. The V and J ends lost 6 bases and 0 bases, in that order; junction bases with no gene match: 5. CDR3 amino acids: CASSPSGNSYNEQFF. The CDR3 coding sequence is TGTGCCAGCTCCCCCAGCGGGAACTCCTACAATGAGCAGTTCTTC.

J is TRBJ1-6 and V is TRBV6-5; 8 nucleotides align to TRBD1. V lost 3 bases and J lost 7; bases outside the gene matches: 5. From germline, CDR1 is MNHEY and CDR2 SVGAGI. This CDR3 contains 15 residues. CDR3 in DNA: TGTGCCAGCAGTTATCTTGGACAGGGAAATTCACCCCTCCACTTT. As protein: CASSYLGQGNSPLHF.

The chain links TRBV10-3 to TRBJ1-2, with TRBD1 matching over 9 bases. The germline CDR1 and CDR2 sequences are ENHRY and SYGVKD. The V segment lost 4 bases and the J segment 2 bases; nucleotides outside the gene matches: 5. The CDR3 is made up of 15 amino acids. CDR3 sequence: CAISGDGTGNYGYTF. As DNA, the CDR3 is TGTGCCATCAGTGGGGACGGGACAGGGAACTATGGCTACACCTTC.